This is a list of T cell receptor beta chains from one sample in a study of blood T cell repertoires in COVID-19. Profiling relied on immunoSEQ multiplex PCR, and the TCRdb table lists in-frame clones only, not all of them. The data contain some 300,000 clones, approximately 88% of them seen just once; the ten biggest clones take up 1%. The sample consisted of PBMCs or T cells enriched from blood (not recorded which). These TCRs come from a young woman who had recovered from COVID-19. Each CDR3 is given with its conserved first and last residue. A D gene is named only where the DNA matches it firmly. The listing skips clone size in some rows; elsewhere it reads once, few, many or a size class.

V gene	D gene	J gene	clone size	CDR3 protein	CDR3 DNA
TRBV9	NA	TRBJ1-6	NA	CASSVGGEANSPLHF	TGTGCCAGCAGCGTAGGCGGAGAGGCTAATTCACCCCTCCACTTT
TRBV3-1/TRBV3-2	TRBD2	TRBJ2-7	NA	CASRRRGGAREQYF	TGTGCCAGCAGGCGACGGGGGGGCGCTCGCGAGCAGTACTTC
TRBV6-1	TRBD1	TRBJ1-6	NA	CASSDIPQGDSPLHF	TGTGCCAGCAGTGATATCCCACAGGGGGATTCACCCCTCCACTTT
TRBV7-9	NA	TRBJ2-3	NA	CASSPQGDTQYF	TGTGCCAGCAGCCCACAGGGAGATACGCAGTATTTT
TRBV9	NA	TRBJ1-3	NA	CASSALGEGAGNTIYF	TGTGCCAGCAGCGCCCTCGGGGAGGGCGCTGGAAACACCATATATTTT
TRBV3-1/TRBV3-2	TRBD1	TRBJ1-2	NA	CASTSQGQGPKGYTF	TGTGCCAGCACATCCCAGGGACAGGGGCCCAAAGGCTACACCTTC
TRBV29-1	NA	TRBJ2-3	NA	CSVMNRESLDTQYF	TGCAGCGTTATGAACAGGGAGAGCTTAGATACGCAGTATTTT
TRBV27	NA	TRBJ2-6	NA	CASSRRLSGANVLTF	TGTGCCAGCAGCCGTCGACTCTCTGGGGCCAACGTCCTGACTTTC
TRBV10-1	TRBD2	TRBJ2-1	once	CASSESVAGARNEQFF	TGCGCCAGCAGTGAGTCGGTAGCGGGAGCAAGAAATGAGCAGTTCTTC
TRBV5-1	NA	TRBJ2-7	NA	CASSLILGRNYEQYF	TGCGCCAGCAGCTTGATCCTGGGGCGAAATTACGAGCAGTACTTC
TRBV7-6	TRBD1	TRBJ2-3	NA	CASSVGTGNTDTQYF	TGTGCCAGCAGCGTCGGGACAGGGAACACAGATACGCAGTATTTT
TRBV4-1	TRBD1	TRBJ2-7	NA	CASSPQSSGQGALRDF	TGCGCCAGCAGCCCCCAAAGCAGCGGACAGGGGGCCTTAAGAGACTTC
TRBV27	TRBD1	TRBJ1-1	NA	CASSFTFWDSFNTEAFF	TGTGCCAGCAGTTTTACGTTCTGGGACAGCTTCAACACTGAAGCTTTCTTT
TRBV4-2	TRBD1	TRBJ1-2	NA	CASSPGQVYGYTF	TGTGCCAGCAGCCCCGGACAGGTCTATGGCTACACCTTC
TRBV4-1	NA	TRBJ1-2	NA	CASSQGRTANYGYTF	TGCGCCAGCAGCCAAGGACGAACAGCTAACTATGGCTACACCTTC
TRBV13	NA	TRBJ1-2	once	CASSPRGRGYGYTF	TGTGCCAGCAGCCCCAGGGGCCGGGGCTATGGCTACACCTTC